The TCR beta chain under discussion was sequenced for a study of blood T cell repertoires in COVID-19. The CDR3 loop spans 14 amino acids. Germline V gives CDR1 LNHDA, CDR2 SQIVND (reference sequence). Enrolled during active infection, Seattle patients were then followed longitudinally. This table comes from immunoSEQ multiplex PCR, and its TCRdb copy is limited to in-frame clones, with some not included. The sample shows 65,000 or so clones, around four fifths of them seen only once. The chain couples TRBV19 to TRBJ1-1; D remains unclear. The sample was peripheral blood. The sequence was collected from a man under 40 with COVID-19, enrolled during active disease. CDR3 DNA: TGTTCCCCGCACTTAGGGTCCCGGGAACCTGAAGCTTTCTTT. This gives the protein CSPHLGSREPEAFF.